This T cell receptor (beta chain) was sequenced during a study of cytomegalovirus exposure and HLA in healthy donors. Study-wide findings and caveats: Sequencing had likely introduced a cluster of highly shared sequence variants as an artifact.

The PCR contained 60 Vbeta and 13 Jbeta primers. Source study methods: The authors later counted 70 million to 80 million unique TCR beta chains, 9.5 million to 13 million of them shared. Using immunoSEQ multiplex PCR, the repertoire was profiled, and TCRdb retains in-frame clones only, with some absent. V and J calls plus clone size are reproduced from that table; the DNA served to infer D and trimming. In total, the table holds tens of thousands of clones. The CDR3 spans 12 residues. Germline V gene sequence: CDR1 SQVTM, CDR2 ANQGSEA. The V end lost 3 bases, the J end lost 6 bases, and 12 bases lay between the germline ends. As for this clone: Antigen specificity is unknown.

Sequenced material: PBMCs. The TCR sequence derives from a female donor in good health and CMV-seropositive. The chain is built from TRBV29-1 and TRBJ2-7; perhaps TRBD1 as D (6 bases). The CDR3 is CSVEIQGSEQYF. Here the CDR3 DNA reads TGCAGCGTTGAGATACAGGGTAGCGAGCAGTACTTC.